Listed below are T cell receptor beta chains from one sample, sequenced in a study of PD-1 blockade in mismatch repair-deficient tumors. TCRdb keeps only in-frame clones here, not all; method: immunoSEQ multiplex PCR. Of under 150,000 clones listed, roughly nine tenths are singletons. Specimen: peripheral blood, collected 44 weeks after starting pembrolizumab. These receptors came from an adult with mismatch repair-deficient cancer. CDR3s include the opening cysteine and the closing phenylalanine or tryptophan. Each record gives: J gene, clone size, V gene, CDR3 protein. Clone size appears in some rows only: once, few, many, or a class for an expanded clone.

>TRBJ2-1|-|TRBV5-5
CASSLVPDSYNEQFF
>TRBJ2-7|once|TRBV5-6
CASSSDRAEHSYEQYF
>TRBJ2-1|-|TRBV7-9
CASSELRGNNEQFF
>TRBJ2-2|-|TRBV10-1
CASRAGRNTGELFF
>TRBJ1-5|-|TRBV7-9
CASSLSGHQPQHF
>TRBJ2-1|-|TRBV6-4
CASSDLTRDEQFF
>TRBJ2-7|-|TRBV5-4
CASSHGTGIFTYEQYF
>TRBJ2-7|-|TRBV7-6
CASSGREGGTYEQYF
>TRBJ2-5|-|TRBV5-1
CASSSWGGRQETQYF
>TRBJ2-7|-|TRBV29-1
CSVGRVHEQYF
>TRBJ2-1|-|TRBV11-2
CASSLAIRTSGHNEQFF
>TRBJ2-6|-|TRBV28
CASSLNRGDLYSGANVLTF
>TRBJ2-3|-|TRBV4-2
CASSQDRAGARDTQYF
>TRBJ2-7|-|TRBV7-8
CASSLERTGLYEQYF
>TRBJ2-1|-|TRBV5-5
CASSLVYSSAYNEQFF
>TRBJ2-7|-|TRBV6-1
CASSGLAGWYEQYF
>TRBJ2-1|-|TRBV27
CASSFSKYNEQFF
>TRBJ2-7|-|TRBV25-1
CASSEFGPLSYEQYF
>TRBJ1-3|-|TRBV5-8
CASSLRAGNTIYF
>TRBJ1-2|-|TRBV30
CAWRRDRSFYGYTF
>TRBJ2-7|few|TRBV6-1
CASGRGETYEQYF
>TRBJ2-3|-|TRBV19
CASSTRDLTDTQYF
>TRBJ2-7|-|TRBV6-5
CASSYTGIRYEQYF
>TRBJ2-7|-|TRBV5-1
CASSLESGTANEQYF
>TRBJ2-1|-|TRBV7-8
CASSLATGLAGAYNEQFF
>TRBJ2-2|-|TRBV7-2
CASSYGANTGELFF
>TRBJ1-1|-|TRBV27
CASSLRPGAEAFF
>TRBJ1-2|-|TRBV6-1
CASTRPTSNYGYTF
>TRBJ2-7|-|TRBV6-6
CASSLWTGKTYEQYF
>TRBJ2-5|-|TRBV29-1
CSVEWGNQETQYF
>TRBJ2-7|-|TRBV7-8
CASSLAFQGWLAGSSYEQYF
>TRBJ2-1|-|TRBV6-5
CASSLRREGYNEQFF
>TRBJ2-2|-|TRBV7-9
CASSPRTRNTGELFF
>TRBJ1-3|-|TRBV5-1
CASSEDRVKAGNTIYF
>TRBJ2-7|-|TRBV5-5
CASSPQGGDLLVEQYF
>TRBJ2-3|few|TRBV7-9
CASSFFGVGGTDTQYF
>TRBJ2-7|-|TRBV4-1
CASSQGLAVSYEQYF
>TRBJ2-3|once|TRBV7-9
CASSLEVWADTQYF
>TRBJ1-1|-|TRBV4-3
CASSSLRGTEAFF
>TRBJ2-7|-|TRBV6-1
CASSEAGSYEQYF
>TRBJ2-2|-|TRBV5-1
CASTASGTGSTGELFF
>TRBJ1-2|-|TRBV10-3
CAISAGGGPYGYTF
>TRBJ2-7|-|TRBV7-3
CASSLSGFSYEQYF
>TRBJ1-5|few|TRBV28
CASSFDRAWQPQHF
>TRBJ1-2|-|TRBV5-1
CASSKGISYGYTF
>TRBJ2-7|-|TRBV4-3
CASSQAGGLYEQYF
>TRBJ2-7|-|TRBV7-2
CASSPTGTASYEQYF
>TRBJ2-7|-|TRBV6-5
CASSPQGAGEQYF
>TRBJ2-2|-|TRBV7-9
CASSDRTSGIRELFF